Below, 24 T cell receptor beta chains from the same sample are listed, as sequenced in a study of cytomegalovirus exposure and HLA in healthy donors. The PCR had 60 Vbeta and 13 Jbeta primers. Produced via immunoSEQ multiplex PCR; TCRdb's table is partial and in-frame only. There are about 160,000 clones in the sample; 65% to 90% occur only once, and nearly 2% lies in the top ten. Sequencing was performed on PBMCs. These receptors came from a woman aged 18-29 years in good health and CMV-seronegative.

The gene calls are TRBV19 and TRBJ2-1; unclear D gene. The CDR3 totals 17 residues. The ends were cut back, 0 bases at V and 3 bases at J, with 15 bases in the middle. Germline assignment: CDR1 LNHDA and CDR2 SQIVND (reference sequence). For the CDR3, the DNA is TGTGCCAGTAGTATAGACCCCAGTGTCGAGGACTACAATGAGCAGTTCTTC. It yields the protein CASSIDPSVEDYNEQFF.

The chain carries TRBV19 and TRBJ1-6, with no clear D. The V gene lost 9 bases and the J gene lost 8 bases, with 11 bases spanning the gap. Germline V gene data show CDR1 as LNHDA and CDR2 as SQIVND (reference sequence). This CDR3 region has 12 residues. CDR3 sequence reads: CASQSLDSPLHF. The CDR3 DNA follows: TGTGCCAGCCAGTCCTTGGATTCACCCCTCCACTTT.

The genes are TRBV5-1 and TRBJ1-3; D call uncertain. The germline V gene has CDR1 SGHRS and CDR2 YFSETQ. V was trimmed by 0 bases and J by 2 bases, leaving 12 bases between them. This CDR3 is 16 amino acids long. The CDR3 region is CASSLATAGPGNTIYF. In DNA form, the CDR3 reads TGCGCCAGCAGCTTGGCCACGGCGGGTCCTGGAAACACCATATATTTT.

A single count supports this clone. CDR3 coding DNA: TGTGCCAGCAGCGAAGGGGGACAGAGCAATCAGCCCCAGCATTTT. Translated: CASSEGGQSNQPQHF. This chain connects TRBV9 to TRBJ1-5; 7 bases map to TRBD1. V dropped 3 bases and J dropped 1; count of bases not matched to a gene: 4. Germline V gene data show CDR1 as SGDLS and CDR2 as YYNGEE. There are 15 residues in the CDR3.

The rearrangement uses TRBV18 and TRBJ2-5; the D is unclear. V was cut by 4 bases and J by 5 bases, with 5 bases left in between. CDR3 length: 11 residues. CDR1 KGHSH and CDR2 LQKENI come from the germline V gene. DNA for the CDR3: TGTGCCAGCTCACTACTGGAGACCCAGTACTTC. Its protein is CASSLLETQYF.

The chain uses TRBV6-1 and TRBJ2-7, with D unresolved. The CDR3 runs to 14 residues. V was clipped by 2 bases and J by 4 bases, with 12 bases between them. Germline V gives CDR1 MNHNS, CDR2 SASEGT. This CDR3 reads CASSERSWAYEQYF. The CDR3 bases are TGTGCCAGCAGTGAAAGGTCTTGGGCTTACGAGCAGTACTTC.

The gene calls are TRBV4-1 and TRBJ2-1; D call uncertain. The CDR3 spans 16 residues. In germline, CDR1 is MGHRA, CDR2 YSYEKL. The ends were cut back, 1 base at V and 4 bases at J, with 14 bases in the middle. The CDR3 DNA is TGCGCCAGCAGCCAAGGCCACCGGGTCCGTTACAATGAGCAGTTCTTC. This sequence encodes CASSQGHRVRYNEQFF.

This clone is a singleton in its sample. The rearrangement joins TRBV28 to TRBJ1-2; TRBD1 might be the D (5 bases). Germline V gives CDR1 MDHEN, CDR2 SYDVKM. The CDR3 length is 16 residues. V was pared by 3 bases and J by 1 base, with 15 bases between. The chain's CDR3 is CASSFPQGPINYGYTF. As DNA, the CDR3 is TGTGCCAGCAGTTTTCCCCAGGGCCCTATTAACTATGGCTACACCTTC.

This clone qualifies as medium-sized. This chain links TRBV4-2 with TRBJ2-7; 7 bases map to TRBD2. The junction had 10 bases not matched to a gene; V was cut back by 3 bases and J by 5 bases. Germline assignment: CDR1 LGHNA and CDR2 YNFKEQ. This CDR3 region has 15 residues. The CDR3 DNA reads as TGTGCCAGCAGCCAGAACTTGGGAGGGAACGACGAGCAGTACTTC. Amino acids: CASSQNLGGNDEQYF.

The chain uses TRBV5-1 and TRBJ2-5; TRBD2 aligns across 9 bases. Trimming at V came to 6 bases and at J to 4 bases, leaving 10 bases not matched to a gene. CDR1 and CDR2 (germline): SGHRS, YFSETQ. CDR3 length: 15 residues. The CDR3 sequence: CASIRLAGALETQYF. For the CDR3, the DNA is TGCGCCAGCATTCGGTTAGCGGGGGCTCTAGAGACCCAGTACTTC.

CDR3 protein: CAWSVSQQVGYTF. The CDR3 DNA follows: TGTGCCTGGAGTGTATCCCAGCAGGTGGGCTACACCTTC. The chain joins TRBV30 to TRBJ1-2; D gene uncertain. V was trimmed by 0 bases and J by 8 bases, leaving 13 bases between them. CDR3 size: 13 residues. Germline lookup yields CDR1 GTSNPN and CDR2 SVGIG (reference sequence).

CDR3 in DNA: TGTGCCAGCAGCGGGACAGGGGGCCCAAATGAAAAACTGTTTTTT. This translates into CASSGTGGPNEKLFF. The rearrangement uses TRBV28 and TRBJ1-4; 12 bases line up with TRBD1. CDR1 MDHEN and CDR2 SYDVKM come from the germline V gene. Trimming removed 6 bases from V and 5 bases from J; junction bases left unmatched: 4. The CDR3 is 15 amino acids. Drawing the rest from reference TRBV28 and TRBJ1-4, the complete variable domain is DVKVTQSSRYLVKRTGEKVFLECVQDMDHENMFWYRQDPGLGLRLIYFSYDVKMKEKGDIPEGYSVSREKKERFSLILESASTNQTSMYLCASSGTGGPNEKLFFGSGTQLSVL.

The chain joins TRBV5-6 to TRBJ2-7, with TRBD1 as a possible D gene (6 bases). The germline gives CDR1 SGHDT, CDR2 YYEEEE. The CDR3 has 12 amino acids. Trimming left V 2 bases short and J 6 bases short, with 9 bases between. The CDR3 coding sequence is TGTGCCAGCAGCTTACAGGGTGGCGAGCAGTACTTC. It is translated as CASSLQGGEQYF. The variable domain in full, completed from reference TRBV5-6 and TRBJ2-7, reads DAGVTQSPTHLIKTRGQQVTLRCSPKSGHDTVSWYQQALGQGPQFIFQYYEEEERQRGNFPDRFSGHQFPNYSSELNVNALLLGDSALYLCASSLQGGEQYFGPGTRLTVT.

The chain joins TRBV7-9 to TRBJ1-3; D remains unclear. The CDR3 runs to 18 residues. Germline CDR1 reads SEHNR; CDR2 reads FQNEAQ (reference sequence). The V gene lost 5 bases and the J gene lost 0 bases, with 20 bases spanning the gap. CDR3 sequence (DNA): TGTGCCAGCAGCCCCCGGCGGGCCTTCTCGAGCTCTGGAAACACCATATATTTT. Translating gives CASSPRRAFSSSGNTIYF.

The chain employs TRBV5-1 and TRBJ2-7, with D tentatively TRBD2 (6 bases). The CDR3 length is 14 residues. V lost 2 bases and J lost 2, with 11 bases in between. Germline CDR1 and CDR2: SGHRS and YFSETQ. CDR3 loop: CASSFRSGAYEQYF. The CDR3 DNA follows: TGCGCCAGCAGCTTCCGTAGCGGTGCCTACGAGCAGTACTTC.

The chain recombines TRBV6-5 with TRBJ2-1; 10 bases agree with TRBD1. The CDR3 sequence is 15 residues long. CDR1 is MNHEY, CDR2 SVGAGI, per germline. J lost 4 bases, V lost 5 bases, and 5 bases had no gene match. This CDR3 is CASSTTGQGYNEQFF. The CDR3 DNA follows: TGTGCCAGCAGTACGACGGGACAGGGGTACAATGAGCAGTTCTTC.

The chain is built from TRBV6-5 and TRBJ2-7, with 10 positions matching TRBD2. In germline, CDR1 is MNHEY, CDR2 SVGAGI. Trimming removed 6 bases from V and 3 bases from J; junction bases left unmatched: 8. This CDR3 has 15 residues. CDR3 protein: CASSPPGLAVYEQYF. The DNA of the CDR3 is TGTGCCAGCAGCCCGCCCGGACTAGCGGTCTACGAGCAGTACTTC.

V and J are TRBV4-2 and TRBJ1-5; a possible D gene is TRBD1 (5 bases). Germline V gene lookup returns CDR1 LGHNA and CDR2 YNFKEQ. The CDR3 consists of 15 residues. V was pared by 0 bases and J by 4 bases, with 10 bases between. The chain's CDR3 is CASSQDSGTNQPQHF. The CDR3 DNA sequence: TGTGCCAGCAGCCAAGATTCCGGGACTAATCAGCCCCAGCATTTT.

V is TRBV27 and J is TRBJ2-2, with D unclear. V lost 3 bases, J lost 6 bases, and 2 bases lay in between. There are 11 residues in the CDR3. The germline V gene has CDR1 MNHEY and CDR2 SMNVEV (reference sequence). CDR3 sequence: CASSFSGELFF. CDR3 DNA: TGTGCCAGCAGTTTCTCCGGGGAGCTGTTTTTT.

This sequence joins TRBV27 and TRBJ2-1; 9 bases line up with TRBD2. Unmatched junction bases numbered 6, after V lost 5 bases and J lost 1 base. The CDR3 is made up of 16 amino acids. CDR1 and CDR2 from the germline V gene are MNHEY and SMNVEV (reference sequence). The CDR3 loop reads CASSILAGASYNEQFF. CDR3 bases: TGTGCCAGCAGTATTTTAGCGGGAGCGTCCTACAATGAGCAGTTCTTC.

The chain recombines TRBV29-1 with TRBJ1-5; no firm D call. Trimming cost V 7 bases and J 7 bases, with 8 bases left between them. Germline-derived CDR1 and CDR2 are SQVTM and ANQGSEA. The CDR3 runs to 10 residues. The CDR3 bases are TGCAGCGCCCCATCCCAGCCCCAGCATTTT. Protein: CSAPSQPQHF. Variable domain in full (rest from reference TRBV29-1 and TRBJ1-5): SAVISQKPSRDICQRGTSLTIQCQVDSQVTMMFWYRQQPGQSLTLIATANQGSEATYESGFVIDKFPISRPNLTFSTLTVSNMSPEDSSIYLCSAPSQPQHFGDGTRLSIL.

J is TRBJ2-5 and V is TRBV19, with D possibly matching TRBD1 (6 bases). The germline V and J ends were trimmed by 3 bases and 2 bases, with 13 bases remaining between them. Germline V gene lookup returns CDR1 LNHDA and CDR2 SQIVND (reference sequence). CDR3 size: 15 residues. In nucleotides, the CDR3 is TGTGCCAGTAGTATGGGCCAGGGGCCGCAAGAGACCCAGTACTTC. This sequence encodes CASSMGQGPQETQYF.

This sequence joins TRBV10-3 and TRBJ1-2, with a possible D match to TRBD1 (5 bases). The V gene's germline CDR1 is ENHRY and CDR2 SYGVKD. The CDR3 sequence is 14 residues long. Trimming took 8 bases from V and 2 from J, leaving 15 bases between them. CDR3 residues: CAIWEGRGNYGYTF. The CDR3 DNA is TGTGCCATCTGGGAGGGGCGGGGGAACTATGGCTACACCTTC.

The chain recombines TRBV5-4 with TRBJ2-3; TRBD2 matches 12 bases. The CDR3 length is 15 residues. CDR1 SGHNT and CDR2 YYREEE come from the germline V gene (reference sequence). V was clipped by 0 bases and J by 4 bases; unmatched bases: 0. The CDR3 region has the DNA TGTGCCAGCAGCTTGGCTAGCGGGGGGGCAGATACGCAGTATTTT. Translating it yields CASSLASGGADTQYF. The whole variable domain, filled in from reference TRBV5-4 and TRBJ2-3, reads ETGVTQSPTHLIKTRGQQVTLRCSSQSGHNTVSWYQQALGQGPQFIFQYYREEENGRGNFPPRFSGLQFPNYSSELNVNALELDDSALYLCASSLASGGADTQYFGPGTRLTVL.